Presented here are 30 T cell receptor beta chains from one specimen sequenced in a study of CD8 T cells in ankylosing spondylitis. TCRdb called the 5' RACE reads again in MiXCR, with one record for every CDR3 protein. In the table there are approximately 300,000 distinct CDR3 sequences, approximately 20% of which are singletons. The sample was blood, either unsorted or a sorted T cell fraction (not recorded which). The receptors come from a male donor with ankylosing spondylitis or in good health (not recorded which).

The CDR3 coding sequence is TGCAGTGCTCCGGGACTAGCCTACAATGAGCAGTTCTTC. Its translation: CSAPGLAYNEQFF. The chain uses TRBV20-1 and TRBJ2-1; 8 nucleotides match TRBD2. Trimming at V came to 5 bases and at J to 2 bases, leaving 2 bases not matched to a gene. Looked up from germline, CDR1 is DFQATT and CDR2 is SNEGSKA (reference sequence). This CDR3 is built from 13 residues.

The table lists this clonotype with many counts. The genes are TRBV20-1 and TRBJ1-2, with TRBD1 identical over 8 bases. CDR1 and CDR2 from the germline V gene are DFQATT and SNEGSKA (reference sequence). V lost 3 bases, J lost 10 bases, and 7 bases stayed unmatched. This CDR3 has 12 residues. The CDR3: CSARGGQGYYTF. CDR3 DNA: TGCAGTGCTAGGGGAGGACAGGGTTACTACACCTTC.

This clonotype was detected ten times or more. The rearrangement links TRBV6-4 to TRBJ1-6; D gene uncertain. This CDR3 has 14 residues. Germline V gene data show CDR1 as MRHNA and CDR2 as SNTAGT. V lost 3 bases, J lost 6 bases, and 9 bases lay in between. CDR3 bases: TGTGCCAGCAGTGAGGGGTTAGGTAATTCACCCCTCCACTTT. This encodes CASSEGLGNSPLHF.

The chain links TRBV5-1 to TRBJ1-5, with D tentatively TRBD1 (6 bases). Germline assignment: CDR1 SGHRS and CDR2 YFSETQ. The V gene lost 0 bases and the J gene lost 1 base, with 8 bases spanning the gap. The CDR3 sequence is 15 residues long. CDR3 in DNA: TGCGCCAGCAGCTTGGACGGACAGAGCAATCAGCCCCAGCATTTT. It yields the protein CASSLDGQSNQPQHF.

This clonotype was recorded at least ten times. The chain has TRBV28 and TRBJ2-1; D gene uncertain. The V and J ends lost 1 base and 8 bases respectively, with 15 bases between them. Germline loops: CDR1 MDHEN, CDR2 SYDVKM. The CDR3 has 15 amino acids. The CDR3 is CASSLSHSFLHEQFF. The CDR3 DNA reads as TGTGCCAGCAGTTTATCCCACAGCTTCCTCCATGAGCAGTTCTTC.

This clonotype was detected a few times. The J gene is TRBJ2-5, the V gene TRBV12-3 or TRBV12-4; D might be TRBD1 (7 bases). V dropped 3 bases and J dropped 7 bases, with 21 bases sitting between them. This CDR3 region has 16 residues. The DNA for the CDR3 is TGTGCCAGCAGTTTTCGGGGGCAGGGGGGAAGAGGGACCCAGTACTTC. This gives the protein CASSFRGQGGRGTQYF.

This clonotype was recorded a few times. The CDR3 region is CASSSTGNTIYF. CDR3 coding DNA: TGCGCCAGCAGCTCGACAGGAAACACCATATATTTT. This rearrangement joins TRBV5-1 to TRBJ1-3; no definite D call. This CDR3 has 12 residues. Between the trimmed V and J ends, which lost 3 bases and 4 bases, there was a span of 5 bases. CDR1 SGHRS and CDR2 YFSETQ come from the germline V gene.

This chain uses TRBV7-9 with TRBJ1-4; 7 bases are a match to TRBD1. Losses at the gene ends were 5 bases for V and 8 bases for J; bases not matched to a gene: 5. CDR3 length: 13 residues. CDR1 and CDR2 from the germline V gene are SEHNR and FQNEAQ (reference sequence). CDR3: CASSPGGLEKLFF. The CDR3 DNA follows: TGTGCCAGCAGCCCAGGGGGTCTCGAAAAACTGTTTTTT.

The CDR3 coding sequence is TGTGCCAGCAGCGGACGGCTCTCTGGAAACACCATATATTTT. Translating gives CASSGRLSGNTIYF. The V and J genes are TRBV6-1 and TRBJ1-3, with D unresolved. CDR3 length equals 14 residues. Trimming removed 6 bases from V and 0 bases from J, with 9 bases in between. Germline V lookup: CDR1 MNHNS, CDR2 SASEGT.

As for this clonotype: At one boundary the junction diverges from the germline segment, which might be a read error. This chain links TRBV28 with TRBJ2-5, with D perhaps matching TRBD2 (6 bases). Germline CDR1 reads MDHEN; CDR2 reads SYDVKM. The CDR3 contains 11 residues. CDR3 in DNA: TGTGCCAGCAGTTCGGTGGGGGACTCGGACTTC. This sequence encodes CASSSVGDSDF.

This clonotype was observed a handful of times. The gene calls are TRBV7-2 and TRBJ2-5, with D possibly called TRBD1 or TRBD2 (7 bases each). Germline V lookup: CDR1 SGHTA, CDR2 FQGNSA. Between the trimmed V and J ends, which lost 4 bases and 1 base, there was a span of 19 bases. The CDR3 is 17 residues long. CDR3 nucleotide sequence: TGTGCCAGCAGCTCTAGGCCCCAGGGGGGGGGCCAAGAGACCCAGTACTTC. It specifies CASSSRPQGGGQETQYF.

As concerns this clonotype: One end of the junction is discordant with germline, which a read error may explain. The rearrangement uses TRBV15 and TRBJ2-1; D is uncertain. Germline values: CDR1 LNHNV, CDR2 YYDKDF (reference sequence). This CDR3 spans 14 amino acids. CDR3 in DNA: TGTGTCACCAGCAGAGATCAGTGGTACAATGAGCAGTTCTTC. Translating gives CVTSRDQWYNEQFF.

The V gene is TRBV18, the J gene TRBJ2-2; D perhaps matches TRBD2 (6 bases). Germline V gene sequence: CDR1 KGHSH, CDR2 LQKENI. The CDR3 is made up of 15 amino acids. V lost 0 bases, J lost 7 bases, and 12 bases lay in between. The CDR3 loop is CASSPPSGGNGELFF. Written as DNA, the CDR3 is TGTGCCAGCTCACCACCGTCCGGGGGAAACGGGGAGCTGTTTTTT.

The CDR3 sequence: CASGSGADTQYF. In DNA, the CDR3 is TGCGCCAGCGGATCGGGCGCAGATACGCAGTATTTT. V usage is TRBV5-1 and J usage is TRBJ2-3; D is uncertain. Per germline, CDR1 SGHRS and CDR2 YFSETQ. This CDR3 has 12 amino acids. V lost 7 bases to trimming and J lost 4 bases, with 10 bases between them.

The chain recombines TRBV5-1 with TRBJ1-3, with D possibly TRBD1 on 5 matching bases. The CDR3 extends over 14 amino acids. Deletions cut 4 bases from V and 4 bases from J, with 12 bases between. CDR1 SGHRS and CDR2 YFSETQ come from the germline V gene. In DNA form, the CDR3 reads TGCGCCAGCAGCCCCCCGGGACCCGGAAACACCATATATTTT. It specifies CASSPPGPGNTIYF.

The CDR3 region has the DNA TGTGCCAGCAGTTTCCCGGGACTAGCGGGAGGCGAGCAGTTCTTC. Residues: CASSFPGLAGGEQFF. This chain uses TRBV12-3 or TRBV12-4 with TRBJ2-1, with 15 bases identical to TRBD2. The length of the CDR3 is 15 residues. Trimming removed 3 bases from V and 10 bases from J; junction bases left unmatched: 4.

This clonotype was counted ten times or more. The rearrangement joins TRBV5-1 to TRBJ2-1, with 11 bases identical to TRBD1. CDR3 length: 15 amino acids. J gave up 7 bases and V 4 bases, and 7 bases lay outside the gene matches. CDR1 and CDR2 (germline): SGHRS, YFSETQ. The CDR3 sequence: CASSRDRGKLNEQFF. CDR3 bases: TGCGCCAGCAGCCGGGACAGGGGGAAATTGAATGAGCAGTTCTTC.

The chain uses TRBV5-1 and TRBJ2-5; D is perhaps TRBD1 or TRBD2 (5 bases each). Germline V lookup: CDR1 SGHRS, CDR2 YFSETQ. V was clipped by 4 bases and J by 5 bases, with 18 bases between them. This CDR3 region has 15 residues. The CDR3 sequence is CASSTTPGTAETQYF. Here the CDR3 DNA reads TGCGCCAGCAGCACAACCCCCGGGACGGCGGAGACCCAGTACTTC.

In this sample, this clonotype turned up a few times. The rearrangement uses TRBV5-8 and TRBJ1-1; D not certain. Trimming took 1 base from V and 5 from J, leaving 15 bases between them. The CDR3 loop spans 15 amino acids. Germline assignment: CDR1 SGHTS and CDR2 YDEGEE. CDR3 protein: CASSLHRRVGTEAFF. As DNA, the CDR3 is TGTGCCAGCAGCTTGCACCGTAGGGTCGGGACTGAAGCTTTCTTT. The variable domain in full, completed from reference TRBV5-8 and TRBJ1-1, reads EAGVTQSPTHLIKTRGQQATLRCSPISGHTSVYWYQQALGLGLQFLLWYDEGEERNRGNFPPRFSGRQFPNYSSELNVNALELEDSALYLCASSLHRRVGTEAFFGQGTRLTVV.

This clonotype was seen a handful of times. In DNA form, the CDR3 reads TGTGCCAGCAGTTTAAGTGGGGCGGCCGAGCAGTACGTC. Protein sequence: CASSLSGAAEQYV. The chain joins TRBV28 to TRBJ2-7; D might be TRBD1 (5 bases). CDR1 is MDHEN and CDR2 is SYDVKM in the germline V gene. This CDR3 region has 13 residues. Trimming cost V 2 bases and J 6 bases, with 11 bases left between them.

A word on this clonotype: Just one base apart from a much larger clone, this may be a read error. This rearrangement joins TRBV24-1 to TRBJ2-1; TRBD2 matches 11 bases. The CDR3 runs to 16 residues. Germline V gene lookup returns CDR1 KGHDR and CDR2 SFDVKD. CDR3 nucleotide sequence: TGTACCACCAGTGACCGTAGCGGGAGGGCCTACAATGAGCAGTTCTTC. Translated: CTTSDRSGRAYNEQFF.

This clonotype has a handful of counts. V is TRBV9 and J is TRBJ2-1; 9 bases align to TRBD1. CDR1 is SGDLS and CDR2 is YYNGEE in the germline V gene. The CDR3 spans 16 residues. The J segment lost 3 bases and the V segment lost 0 bases, leaving 4 bases of the junction unmatched. The CDR3 is CASSVDETGGYNEQFF. The CDR3 coding sequence is TGTGCCAGCAGCGTAGACGAGACAGGGGGCTACAATGAGCAGTTCTTC.

The chain has TRBV10-3 and TRBJ1-5; D is perhaps TRBD1 (5 bases). Germline values: CDR1 ENHRY, CDR2 SYGVKD. The CDR3 spans 16 residues. The germline V and J ends were trimmed by 0 bases and 2 bases, with 11 bases remaining between them. The CDR3 DNA follows: TGTGCCATCAGTGAGTCTTCCCCGGGGCGCAATCAGCCCCAGCATTTT. Translation: CAISESSPGRNQPQHF.

This clonotype was detected only a few times. The chain has TRBV3-1 and TRBJ2-2; D is ambiguous. The V gene's germline CDR1 is LGHDT and CDR2 YNNKEL (reference sequence). Trimming took 6 bases from V and 5 from J, leaving 4 bases between them. The CDR3 runs 11 residues. CDR3 in DNA: TGTGCCAGCAGTACTACCGGGGAGCTGTTTTTT. The encoded protein is CASSTTGELFF.

This clonotype was recorded a few times. The rearrangement links TRBV27 to TRBJ2-3; 7 bases are a match to TRBD1. The V and J ends lost 3 bases and 0 bases, in that order; junction bases with no gene match: 3. From germline, CDR1 is MNHEY and CDR2 SMNVEV (reference sequence). The CDR3 runs to 15 residues. The CDR3 region has the DNA TGTGCCAGCAGTTTTAAGGGACAGAGCACAGATACGCAGTATTTT. This codes for CASSFKGQSTDTQYF.

The chain is built from TRBV5-1 and TRBJ1-1, with a tentative D call TRBD1 (5 bases). Germline values: CDR1 SGHRS, CDR2 YFSETQ. This CDR3 spans 13 amino acids. V shed 5 bases and J shed 3 bases, with 11 bases lying between them. The DNA for the CDR3 is TGCGCCAGCAGAACAGGAGGGGACACTGAAGCTTTCTTT. Amino acid sequence: CASRTGGDTEAFF.

V usage is TRBV10-3 and J usage is TRBJ2-2; 7 positions agree with TRBD1. The CDR3 spans 16 residues. Germline CDR1 ENHRY, CDR2 SYGVKD. Losses at the gene ends were 3 bases for V and 2 bases for J; bases not matched to a gene: 6. The CDR3 nucleotides read TGTGCCATCAGTGATTTAGGACAGGTTAACACCGGGGAGCTGTTTTTT. Protein: CAISDLGQVNTGELFF.

This clonotype came up a few times. The chain has TRBV5-1 and TRBJ2-2, with D perhaps matching TRBD1 (6 bases). V lost 5 bases, J lost 5 bases, and 19 bases lay in between. Germline values: CDR1 SGHRS, CDR2 YFSETQ. This CDR3 contains 16 residues. The CDR3: CASSPVWTDTTGELFF. The CDR3 DNA follows: TGCGCCAGCAGTCCGGTCTGGACAGACACTACCGGGGAGCTGTTTTTT.

This chain uses TRBV5-1 with TRBJ2-1; 7 bases fit TRBD1. CDR1 is SGHRS and CDR2 is YFSETQ in the germline V gene. J gave up 2 bases and V 6 bases, and 8 bases lay outside the gene matches. This CDR3 is built from 15 residues. CDR3 coding DNA: TGCGCCAGCACCCCGGGGCAGGGGGCCTACAATGAGCAGTTCTTC. It encodes CASTPGQGAYNEQFF.

This sequence joins TRBV12-3 or TRBV12-4 and TRBJ1-4; TRBD1 might be the D (5 bases). This CDR3 has 14 residues. V lost 7 bases and J lost 5, with 14 bases in between. The CDR3 DNA is TGTGCCAGCAATCCAGGGCGCCCGAATGAAAAACTGTTTTTT. Its protein is CASNPGRPNEKLFF.